This TCR beta chain was recorded in a study of T cell changes during pregnancy in multiple sclerosis. Assay: immunoSEQ multiplex PCR; the TCRdb copy retains only in-frame clones and omits some. The sample includes 40,000 to 45,000 clones, approximately 89% seen only once; the top ten take 1.2%. Losses at the gene ends were 6 bases for V and 5 bases for J; bases not matched to a gene: 2. Germline V gives CDR1 MGHRA, CDR2 YSYEKL. The CDR3 covers 14 residues. The material sequenced was CD4+ T cells from peripheral blood mononuclear cells, taken in the first trimester of pregnancy. The V gene is TRBV4-1, the J gene TRBJ2-1; 12 bases fit TRBD2. This receptor was taken from a female donor with multiple sclerosis, enrolled in a pregnancy study. Here the CDR3 reads CASRGLAGHNEQFF. The DNA for the CDR3 is TGCGCCAGCAGGGGACTAGCGGGTCACAATGAGCAGTTCTTC.